This is a list of T cell receptor beta chains from one sample in a study of blood T cells in healthy people across ages. TCRdb re-derived calls from the 5' RACE reads in MiXCR, one entry per CDR3 protein. Of about 670,000 distinct CDR3 sequences listed, 45% to 60% are singletons. Sequences were obtained from blood. These receptors all come from an elderly woman in good health. Both conserved end residues are part of each CDR3. Clone sizes are given selectively: once, few, many, or a class where the clone is expanded.

clone size: -
V gene: TRBV6-1
J gene: TRBJ2-4
CDR3 protein: CASSAVLAGVAKNIQYF

clone size: few
V gene: TRBV3-1
J gene: TRBJ1-1
CDR3 protein: CASSQGPVNTEAFF

clone size: -
V gene: TRBV7-2
J gene: TRBJ2-3
CDR3 protein: CASSLAGLATDTQYF

clone size: many
V gene: TRBV27
J gene: TRBJ2-3
CDR3 protein: CASSRLTGLAGGATQYF

clone size: many
V gene: TRBV28
J gene: TRBJ1-1
CDR3 protein: CASSFGGPNTEAFF

clone size: -
V gene: TRBV27
J gene: TRBJ2-3
CDR3 protein: CASSSRLPITDTQYF

clone size: -
V gene: TRBV12-3/TRBV12-4
J gene: TRBJ2-3
CDR3 protein: CASSLGAITDTQYF

clone size: many
V gene: TRBV7-3
J gene: TRBJ1-5
CDR3 protein: CASSLGGRNQPQHF

clone size: -
V gene: TRBV12-3/TRBV12-4
J gene: TRBJ2-5
CDR3 protein: CASSSLRETQYF

clone size: -
V gene: TRBV7-2
J gene: TRBJ2-3
CDR3 protein: CASSLAASGGPTDTQYF

clone size: many
V gene: TRBV12-3/TRBV12-4
J gene: TRBJ2-3
CDR3 protein: CASSLASHYTQYF

clone size: -
V gene: TRBV24-1
J gene: -
CDR3 protein: CATSDSPGLAAYNEQYF

clone size: -
V gene: TRBV4-1
J gene: TRBJ2-1
CDR3 protein: CASSPRVGTYNEQFF

clone size: -
V gene: TRBV12-3/TRBV12-4
J gene: TRBJ2-2
CDR3 protein: CASRRDRVPGELFF

clone size: -
V gene: TRBV30
J gene: TRBJ1-4
CDR3 protein: CAWRRAGYEKLFF

clone size: -
V gene: TRBV20-1
J gene: TRBJ2-1
CDR3 protein: CSAPSESYNEQFF

clone size: many
V gene: TRBV20-1
J gene: TRBJ2-3
CDR3 protein: CTARAGGITDTQYF

clone size: -
V gene: TRBV16
J gene: TRBJ2-5
CDR3 protein: CASSLTATGVIQETQYF

clone size: -
V gene: TRBV4-1
J gene: TRBJ1-3
CDR3 protein: CASSQVGGRNTIYF

clone size: many
V gene: TRBV11-2
J gene: TRBJ2-3
CDR3 protein: CASSHGNRDADTQYF

clone size: -
V gene: TRBV27
J gene: TRBJ2-6
CDR3 protein: CASTFGSGVNVLTF

clone size: many
V gene: TRBV5-1
J gene: TRBJ1-4
CDR3 protein: CASSLGQGVEKLFF

clone size: -
V gene: TRBV5-6
J gene: TRBJ2-3
CDR3 protein: CASSLGAYDTDTQYF

clone size: once
V gene: TRBV5-1
J gene: TRBJ2-3
CDR3 protein: CASSPRAGGISDTQYF

clone size: -
V gene: TRBV12-3/TRBV12-4
J gene: TRBJ2-2
CDR3 protein: CASSGTGGRYTGELFF

clone size: few
V gene: TRBV9
J gene: TRBJ2-2
CDR3 protein: CASSDRQTGELFF

clone size: -
V gene: TRBV5-1
J gene: TRBJ1-4
CDR3 protein: CASSPGVPNEKLFF

clone size: -
V gene: TRBV5-1
J gene: TRBJ2-2
CDR3 protein: CASNSLAGGTGELFF

clone size: -
V gene: TRBV6-5
J gene: TRBJ1-2
CDR3 protein: CASSYGAGGGYGYTF

clone size: -
V gene: TRBV20-1
J gene: TRBJ2-2
CDR3 protein: CSAKMTGTGELFF

clone size: -
V gene: TRBV20-1
J gene: -
CDR3 protein: CSAKASGRRAYNEQYF

clone size: -
V gene: TRBV7-9
J gene: TRBJ1-1
CDR3 protein: CASSSTGRTEAFF

clone size: -
V gene: TRBV6-2/TRBV6-3
J gene: TRBJ1-4
CDR3 protein: CASSYSAVSREKLFF

clone size: -
V gene: TRBV9
J gene: TRBJ1-2
CDR3 protein: CASSRGTGVYGYTF

clone size: -
V gene: TRBV29-1
J gene: TRBJ2-7
CDR3 protein: CSVGVAGVSYEQYF

clone size: -
V gene: TRBV5-1
J gene: TRBJ2-3
CDR3 protein: CASSYGLTTDTQYF

clone size: -
V gene: TRBV7-8
J gene: TRBJ1-2
CDR3 protein: CASSLSPGALAKDYTF

clone size: -
V gene: TRBV4-2
J gene: TRBJ2-3
CDR3 protein: CASSPQRGQTDTQYF

clone size: -
V gene: TRBV20-1
J gene: TRBJ2-4
CDR3 protein: CSAPPNGGAKNIQYF

clone size: -
V gene: TRBV29-1
J gene: TRBJ1-2
CDR3 protein: CSVQGTNGYTF

clone size: many
V gene: TRBV12-3/TRBV12-4
J gene: TRBJ2-7
CDR3 protein: CASRTSGRYEQYF

clone size: many
V gene: TRBV2
J gene: TRBJ2-5
CDR3 protein: CASKQKETQYF

clone size: -
V gene: TRBV6-2/TRBV6-3
J gene: -
CDR3 protein: CASSYRSWGSEQYF

clone size: -
V gene: TRBV28
J gene: TRBJ1-5
CDR3 protein: CASSQRQPQHF

clone size: many
V gene: TRBV27
J gene: TRBJ2-1
CDR3 protein: CASRPGGPSYNEQFF

clone size: -
V gene: TRBV29-1
J gene: TRBJ2-5
CDR3 protein: CSVGTGGAETQYF

clone size: many
V gene: TRBV13
J gene: TRBJ2-3
CDR3 protein: CASSVGLAGLTDTQYF

clone size: -
V gene: TRBV7-2
J gene: TRBJ1-1
CDR3 protein: CASSLAPGEDFF

clone size: -
V gene: TRBV12-3/TRBV12-4
J gene: TRBJ2-5
CDR3 protein: CASTWGGQETQYF

clone size: few
V gene: TRBV6-1
J gene: TRBJ2-7
CDR3 protein: CASSESVGEQYF

clone size: -
V gene: TRBV27
J gene: TRBJ1-5
CDR3 protein: CASSGSGSNQPQHF

clone size: -
V gene: TRBV7-2
J gene: TRBJ2-7
CDR3 protein: CASSPIHEQYF

clone size: -
V gene: TRBV2
J gene: TRBJ1-2
CDR3 protein: CARRRGGGGYTF

clone size: -
V gene: TRBV6-6
J gene: TRBJ1-2
CDR3 protein: CASKGGNYGYTF

clone size: -
V gene: TRBV7-2
J gene: TRBJ1-5
CDR3 protein: CASSTDRVQPQHF

clone size: -
V gene: TRBV19
J gene: TRBJ2-5
CDR3 protein: CATSGTIQETQYF

clone size: many
V gene: TRBV6-6
J gene: TRBJ2-7
CDR3 protein: CASSQPGQGRENEQYF